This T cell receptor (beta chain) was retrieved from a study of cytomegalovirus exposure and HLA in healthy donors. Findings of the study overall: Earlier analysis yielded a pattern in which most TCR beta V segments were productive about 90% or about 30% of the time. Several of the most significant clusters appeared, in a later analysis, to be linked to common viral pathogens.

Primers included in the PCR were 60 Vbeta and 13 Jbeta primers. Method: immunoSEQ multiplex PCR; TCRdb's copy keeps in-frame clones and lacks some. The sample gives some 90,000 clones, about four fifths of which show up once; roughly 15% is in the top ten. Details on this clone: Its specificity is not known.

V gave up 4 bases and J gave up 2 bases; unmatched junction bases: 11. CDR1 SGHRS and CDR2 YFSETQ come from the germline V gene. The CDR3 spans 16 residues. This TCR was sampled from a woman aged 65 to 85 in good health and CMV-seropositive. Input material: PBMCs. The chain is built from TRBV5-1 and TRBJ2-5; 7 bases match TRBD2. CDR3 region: CASSPGVGGTQETQYF. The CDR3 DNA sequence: TGCGCCAGCAGCCCTGGCGTGGGGGGGACTCAAGAGACCCAGTACTTC.